The rows below give T cell receptor beta chains drawn from one sample of a study of vaccination effects on CD4 cells after COVID-19. The assay was immunoSEQ multiplex PCR, and TCRdb's table has in-frame clones only and misses some. The data show about 66,000 clones, roughly 80% seen once. Their target antigens are unknown. Material: CD4+ T cells from PBMCs cultured without peptide, obtained after COVID-19 vaccination. The receptors shown here come from a human donor who received a COVID-19 vaccine. Each CDR3 is given with its conserved first and last residue. D genes are given only for firm matches. Not every row has a clone size; where given, it reads once, few, many or a size class.

CDR3 protein: CASSLAPGALAKNIQYF
CDR3 DNA: TGTGCCAGCAGCTTAGCGCCAGGGGCACTAGCCAAAAACATTCAGTACTTC
clone size: once
J gene: TRBJ2-4
D gene: -
V gene: TRBV7-2

CDR3 protein: CASTSGSSLFGYTF
CDR3 DNA: TGTGCCAGCACCTCCGGGTCGAGCTTATTTGGCTACACCTTC
clone size: -
J gene: TRBJ1-2
D gene: -
V gene: TRBV28

CDR3 protein: CASSPWTSGGAHEQFF
CDR3 DNA: TGTGCCAGCAGCCCCTGGACTAGCGGGGGGGCCCATGAGCAGTTCTTC
clone size: -
J gene: TRBJ2-1
D gene: TRBD2
V gene: TRBV7-2

CDR3 protein: CASSLNALGTGELFF
CDR3 DNA: TGTGCCAGCAGCTTGAACGCCCTCGGGACCGGGGAGCTGTTTTTT
clone size: -
J gene: TRBJ2-2
D gene: -
V gene: TRBV7-9

CDR3 protein: CASSFLETQYF
CDR3 DNA: TGTGCCAGCAGTTTCTTAGAGACCCAGTACTTC
clone size: -
J gene: TRBJ2-5
D gene: -
V gene: TRBV28

CDR3 protein: CASSQAGGGRNYGYTF
CDR3 DNA: TGCGCCAGCAGCCAAGCCGGTGGGGGCCGGAACTATGGCTACACCTTC
clone size: -
J gene: TRBJ1-2
D gene: -
V gene: TRBV4-3

CDR3 protein: CASSFSSGGHNEQFF
CDR3 DNA: TGCGCCAGCAGCTTCTCTAGCGGGGGACACAATGAGCAGTTCTTC
clone size: -
J gene: TRBJ2-1
D gene: TRBD2
V gene: TRBV5-1

CDR3 protein: CATSRPGQRYSEAFF
CDR3 DNA: TGTGCCACCAGCAGACCGGGACAGAGATATTCTGAAGCTTTCTTT
clone size: -
J gene: TRBJ1-1
D gene: TRBD1
V gene: TRBV15

CDR3 protein: CASSQAAWGGGGNTIYF
CDR3 DNA: TGTGCCAGCAGCCAAGCTGCATGGGGGGGAGGTGGAAACACCATATATTTT
clone size: -
J gene: TRBJ1-3
D gene: -
V gene: TRBV3-1/TRBV3-2

CDR3 protein: CASSRDRVPDTQYF
CDR3 DNA: TGTGCCAGCAGCCGGGACAGGGTACCAGATACGCAGTATTTT
clone size: -
J gene: TRBJ2-3
D gene: TRBD1
V gene: TRBV7-3

CDR3 protein: CASSLDSNYGYTF
CDR3 DNA: TGTGCCAGCAGCTTAGATAGTAACTATGGCTACACCTTC
clone size: few
J gene: TRBJ1-2
D gene: -
V gene: TRBV7-9

CDR3 protein: CASSVDPTGNYGYTF
CDR3 DNA: TGTGCCAGCAGCGTAGATCCTACAGGGAACTATGGCTACACCTTC
clone size: -
J gene: TRBJ1-2
D gene: -
V gene: TRBV9

CDR3 protein: CASSIQVGSGNTIYF
CDR3 DNA: TGTGCCAGCAGTATCCAAGTCGGCTCTGGAAACACCATATATTTT
clone size: -
J gene: TRBJ1-3
D gene: -
V gene: TRBV6-6

CDR3 protein: CASSKSTGGIPNYGYTF
CDR3 DNA: TGTGCCAGCAGCAAGTCGACAGGGGGAATACCTAACTATGGCTACACCTTC
clone size: -
J gene: TRBJ1-2
D gene: TRBD1
V gene: TRBV7-2

CDR3 protein: CAISPGQGLGTEAFF
CDR3 DNA: TGTGCCATCAGCCCGGGACAGGGATTGGGAACTGAAGCTTTCTTT
clone size: few
J gene: TRBJ1-1
D gene: TRBD1
V gene: TRBV10-3

CDR3 protein: CASSWDRELGTQYF
CDR3 DNA: TGTGCCAGCAGCTGGGACAGGGAACTGGGTACGCAGTATTTT
clone size: -
J gene: TRBJ2-3
D gene: TRBD1
V gene: TRBV7-3

CDR3 protein: CASSQWAGGRTEAFF
CDR3 DNA: TGTGCCAGCAGCCAATGGGCCGGGGGTAGGACTGAAGCTTTCTTT
clone size: -
J gene: TRBJ1-1
D gene: -
V gene: TRBV3-1/TRBV3-2

CDR3 protein: CASSRAGQGVHYGYTF
CDR3 DNA: TGTGCCAGCAGCCGCGCTGGGCAGGGCGTTCACTATGGCTACACCTTC
clone size: -
J gene: TRBJ1-2
D gene: -
V gene: TRBV5-6

CDR3 protein: CASSPYFIGGGTGELFF
CDR3 DNA: TGTGCCAGCAGCCCCTACTTTATAGGGGGGGGCACCGGGGAGCTGTTTTTT
clone size: -
J gene: TRBJ2-2
D gene: -
V gene: TRBV3-1/TRBV3-2

CDR3 protein: CASSPRQGWVYGYTF
CDR3 DNA: TGTGCCAGCTCACCTAGACAGGGCTGGGTATATGGCTACACCTTC
clone size: -
J gene: TRBJ1-2
D gene: TRBD1
V gene: TRBV18

CDR3 protein: CAWSRFANYGYTF
CDR3 DNA: TGTGCCTGGTCTCGGTTTGCTAACTATGGCTACACCTTC
clone size: -
J gene: TRBJ1-2
D gene: -
V gene: TRBV30

CDR3 protein: CASSFPPGGRTEAFF
CDR3 DNA: TGTGCCAGCAGTTTCCCCCCAGGGGGGAGAACTGAAGCTTTCTTT
clone size: -
J gene: TRBJ1-1
D gene: TRBD1
V gene: TRBV28

CDR3 protein: CSVEYGGSNQPQHF
CDR3 DNA: TGCAGCGTTGAGTACGGGGGTAGCAATCAGCCCCAGCATTTT
clone size: -
J gene: TRBJ1-5
D gene: -
V gene: TRBV29-1

CDR3 protein: CASSYDRYSNQPQHF
CDR3 DNA: TGTGCCAGCAGCTACGACAGATATAGCAATCAGCCCCAGCATTTT
clone size: -
J gene: TRBJ1-5
D gene: -
V gene: TRBV28

CDR3 protein: CATSREGAAQPQHF
CDR3 DNA: TGTGCCACCAGCAGAGAGGGGGCGGCTCAGCCCCAGCATTTT
clone size: -
J gene: TRBJ1-5
D gene: -
V gene: TRBV15

CDR3 protein: CASSERFAAANYGYTF
CDR3 DNA: TGTGCCAGCAGTGAACGGTTCGCGGCAGCCAACTATGGCTACACCTTC
clone size: -
J gene: TRBJ1-2
D gene: -
V gene: TRBV6-1

CDR3 protein: CAWSAIPKNSPLHF
CDR3 DNA: TGTGCCTGGAGCGCTATACCAAAGAATTCACCCCTCCACTTT
clone size: few
J gene: TRBJ1-6
D gene: -
V gene: TRBV30

CDR3 protein: CASSLIRSETQYF
CDR3 DNA: TGTGCCAGCAGCTTAATTAGGTCGGAGACCCAGTACTTC
clone size: -
J gene: TRBJ2-5
D gene: -
V gene: TRBV7-3

CDR3 protein: CASSSRQGGQTGELFF
CDR3 DNA: TGTGCCAGCAGCTCAAGACAGGGAGGTCAAACCGGGGAGCTGTTTTTT
clone size: once
J gene: TRBJ2-2
D gene: -
V gene: TRBV9

CDR3 protein: CASSPGQRRYQPQHF
CDR3 DNA: TGTGCCAGCAGCCCCGGACAGAGGAGGTATCAGCCCCAGCATTTT
clone size: -
J gene: TRBJ1-5
D gene: -
V gene: TRBV7-9

CDR3 protein: CASSRDSNQPQHF
CDR3 DNA: TGTGCCAGCTCACGAGATAGCAATCAGCCCCAGCATTTT
clone size: -
J gene: TRBJ1-5
D gene: -
V gene: TRBV18

CDR3 protein: CASSPPPIAKNIQYF
CDR3 DNA: TGTGCCAGCAGTCCCCCCCCAATAGCCAAAAACATTCAGTACTTC
clone size: few
J gene: TRBJ2-4
D gene: -
V gene: TRBV28

CDR3 protein: CASSVTSGQETQYF
CDR3 DNA: TGTGCCAGCAGCGTGACTAGCGGGCAAGAGACCCAGTACTTC
clone size: -
J gene: TRBJ2-5
D gene: TRBD2
V gene: TRBV9

CDR3 protein: CASSPPSGGINEQFF
CDR3 DNA: TGCGCCAGCAGCCCGCCTAGCGGGGGGATAAATGAGCAGTTCTTC
clone size: once
J gene: TRBJ2-1
D gene: TRBD2
V gene: TRBV5-1

CDR3 protein: CASSDLQGRTEAFF
CDR3 DNA: TGTGCCAGCAGTGATTTGCAGGGACGGACTGAAGCTTTCTTT
clone size: -
J gene: TRBJ1-1
D gene: -
V gene: TRBV2

CDR3 protein: CASSLLGTNTEAFF
CDR3 DNA: TGCGCCAGCAGCTTGTTGGGCACCAACACTGAAGCTTTCTTT
clone size: -
J gene: TRBJ1-1
D gene: -
V gene: TRBV5-1